The table lists the clone carrying this T cell receptor (beta chain) with a count of one. Data came from immunoSEQ multiplex PCR; TCRdb stores just in-frame clones and leaves some out. The top ten clones hold about 1.8% of a sample with some 59,000 clones, approximately 93% of them seen once. This sample stems from a study of preoperative IRX-2 immunotherapy in early breast cancer. Germline trimming cut 8 bases from V and 1 base from J; bases unmatched to any gene: 6. The CDR3 runs 13 residues. Germline CDR1 and CDR2: SQVTM and ANQGSEA. The treatment: preoperative locoregional IRX-2 cytokine immunotherapy. Preoperative locoregional IRX-2 cytokine immunotherapy was tested in the phase Ib source study.

The chain combines TRBV29-1 with TRBJ2-3, with 7 nucleotides matching TRBD1. The receptor comes from a human donor with breast cancer. The specimen was taken from a patient treated with IRX-2 immunotherapy. The CDR3 spells CSIRDRRTDTQYF. DNA of the CDR3: TGCAGCATACGGGACAGACGCACAGATACGCAGTATTTT.